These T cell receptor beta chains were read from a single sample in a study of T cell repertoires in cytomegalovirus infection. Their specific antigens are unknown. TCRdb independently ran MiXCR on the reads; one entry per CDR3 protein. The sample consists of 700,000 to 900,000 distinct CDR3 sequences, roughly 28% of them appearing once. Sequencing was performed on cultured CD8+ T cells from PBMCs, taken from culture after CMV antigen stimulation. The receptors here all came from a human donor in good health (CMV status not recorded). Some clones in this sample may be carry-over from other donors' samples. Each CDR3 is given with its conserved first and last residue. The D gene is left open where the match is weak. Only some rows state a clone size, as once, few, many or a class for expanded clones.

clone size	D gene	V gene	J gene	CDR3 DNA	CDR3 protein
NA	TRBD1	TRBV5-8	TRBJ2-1	TGTGCCAGCAGCTCGGGACAGGGGTTGACCTACAATGAGCAGTTCTTC	CASSSGQGLTYNEQFF
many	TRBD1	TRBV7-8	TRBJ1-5	TGTGCCAGCAGCTTAGGGGCAGGGGGAAAGGGTTATAGCAATCAGCCCCAGCATTTT	CASSLGAGGKGYSNQPQHF
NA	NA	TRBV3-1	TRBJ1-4	TGTGCCAGCAGCCAGGACCTGAGGGGAACTAATGAAAAACTGTTTTTT	CASSQDLRGTNEKLFF
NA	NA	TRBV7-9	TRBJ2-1	TGTGCCAGCAGCCCCCCGGGGAGCAGCTCCTACAATGAGCAGTTCTTC	CASSPPGSSSYNEQFF
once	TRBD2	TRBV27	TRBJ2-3	TGTGCCAGCATCCGGGGTAGCGGGGGTACAGATACGCAGTATTTT	CASIRGSGGTDTQYF
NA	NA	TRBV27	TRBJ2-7	TGTGCCAGCAGGGACGTAGTATCCTACGAGCAGTACTTC	CASRDVVSYEQYF
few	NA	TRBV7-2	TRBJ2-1	TGTGCCAGCAGCCTATATGAGTCCTACAATGAGCAGTTCTTC	CASSLYESYNEQFF
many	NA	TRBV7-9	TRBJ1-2	TGTGCCAGCAGCACACCGGGACACAGAAACTATGGCTACACCTTC	CASSTPGHRNYGYTF
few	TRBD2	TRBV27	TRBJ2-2	TGTGCCAGCAGTTTGCTCGGGACTAGCGGAGCCACCGGGGAGCTGTTTTTT	CASSLLGTSGATGELFF
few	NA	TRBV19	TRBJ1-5	TGTGCCAGTAGTATACCGCTAAGGGGCCTCAATCAGCCCCAGCATTTT	CASSIPLRGLNQPQHF
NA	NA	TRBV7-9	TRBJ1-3	TGTGCCAGCGTTTGGGGGGATCGGGGACAAGCTGGAAACACCATATATTTT	CASVWGDRGQAGNTIYF
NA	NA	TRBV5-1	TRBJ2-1	TGCGCCAGCAGCTTGGCAGCTGGCCTGAAATACAATGAGCAGTTCTTC	CASSLAAGLKYNEQFF
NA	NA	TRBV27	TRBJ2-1	TGTGCCAGCAGTTCTCCGGACATCGGATACAATGAGCAGTTCTTC	CASSSPDIGYNEQFF
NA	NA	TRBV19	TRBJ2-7	TGTGCCAGTAGCGGGCTTCAGTTTAACGAGCAGTACTTC	CASSGLQFNEQYF
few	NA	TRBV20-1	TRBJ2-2	TGCAGTGCTAGAAACTTCAATGGGGCTGGGGAGCTGTTTTTT	CSARNFNGAGELFF
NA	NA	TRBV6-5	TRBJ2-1	TGTGCCAGCAGTTATTACATTTCGAACAATGAGCAGTTCTTC	CASSYYISNNEQFF
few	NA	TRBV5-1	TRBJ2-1	TGCGCCAGCAGCTCGGGTGGGAGCCCATACAATGAGCAGTTCTTC	CASSSGGSPYNEQFF
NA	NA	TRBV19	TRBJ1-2	TGTGCCAGTAGATCGGCCAGGGGCTACACCTTC	CASRSARGYTF
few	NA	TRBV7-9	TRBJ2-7	TGTGCCAGCAGCTTAGGCGAGAGGGCCCCCTTTTACGAGCAGTACTTC	CASSLGERAPFYEQYF
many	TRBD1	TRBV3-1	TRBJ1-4	TGTGCCAGCAGTCTCGGTCAGGGGGTGTTTAATGAAAAACTGTTTTTT	CASSLGQGVFNEKLFF
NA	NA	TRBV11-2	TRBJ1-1	TGTGCCAGCTCTTGGCGGGGCACTGAAGCTTTCTTT	CASSWRGTEAFF
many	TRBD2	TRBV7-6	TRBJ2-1	TGTGCCAGCAGCTTGCGGGGACTAGCGCCTTACAATGAGCAGTTCTTC	CASSLRGLAPYNEQFF